This entry is about one T cell receptor (beta chain). Repertoires were generated with immunoSEQ multiplex PCR, while TCRdb's copy carries only in-frame clones and drops some. The data contain 200,000 to 250,000 clones, about three quarters of them seen just once; the ten biggest clones take up around 5.1%. The sample originates from a study of blood T cell repertoires in COVID-19. Sequenced: peripheral blood. This TCR came from a woman between 65 and 79 years old with acute or convalescent COVID-19.

The CDR3 DNA follows: TGTGCCAGCAGCCGGACTAGCGGGGAGACCCAGTACTTC. It encodes CASSRTSGETQYF. The rearrangement joins TRBV3-1 (or the pseudogene TRBV3-2) to TRBJ2-5; TRBD2 matches 11 bases. This CDR3 contains 13 residues. After removal of 4 bases from V and 5 bases from J, the junction contained 0 bases not matched to a gene. Germline V gives CDR1 LGHDT, CDR2 YNNKEL (reference sequence).